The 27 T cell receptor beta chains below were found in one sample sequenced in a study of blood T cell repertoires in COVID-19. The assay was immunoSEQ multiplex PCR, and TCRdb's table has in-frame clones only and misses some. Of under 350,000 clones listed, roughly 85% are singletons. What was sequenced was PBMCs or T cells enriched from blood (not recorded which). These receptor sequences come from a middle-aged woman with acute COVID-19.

The CDR3: CASRKMSGDRTGELFF. In DNA form, the CDR3 reads TGTGCCAGCAGGAAAATGTCAGGGGACCGCACCGGGGAGCTGTTTTTT. This chain connects TRBV2 to TRBJ2-2; D possibly corresponds to TRBD1 (6 bases). This CDR3 has 16 residues. CDR1 is SNHLY, CDR2 FYNNEI, per germline. V was cut by 6 bases and J by 4 bases, with 18 bases left in between.

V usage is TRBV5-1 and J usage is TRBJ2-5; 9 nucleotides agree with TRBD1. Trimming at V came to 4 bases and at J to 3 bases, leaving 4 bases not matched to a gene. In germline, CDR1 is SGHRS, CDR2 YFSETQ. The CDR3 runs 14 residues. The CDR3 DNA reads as TGCGCCAGCAGCACCGGACAGGGGAAAGAGACCCAGTACTTC. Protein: CASSTGQGKETQYF. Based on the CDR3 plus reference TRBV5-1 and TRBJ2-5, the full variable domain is KAGVTQTPRYLIKTRGQQVTLSCSPISGHRSVSWYQQTPGQGLQFLFEYFSETQRNKGNFPGRFSGRQFSNSRSEMNVSTLELGDSALYLCASSTGQGKETQYFGPGTRLLVL.

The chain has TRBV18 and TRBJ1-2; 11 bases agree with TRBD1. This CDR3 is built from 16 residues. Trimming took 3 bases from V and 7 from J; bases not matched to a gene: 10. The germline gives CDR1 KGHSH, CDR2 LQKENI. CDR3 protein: CASSPGTGGMAGGYTF. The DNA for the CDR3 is TGTGCCAGCTCACCCGGGACAGGGGGTATGGCCGGTGGCTACACCTTC.

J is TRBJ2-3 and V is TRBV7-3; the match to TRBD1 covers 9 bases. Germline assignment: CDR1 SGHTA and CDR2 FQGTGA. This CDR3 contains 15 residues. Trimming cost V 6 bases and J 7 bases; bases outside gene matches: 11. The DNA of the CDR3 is TGTGCCAGCAGTTTTGGGACAGGGTTTCCAAATACGCAGTATTTT. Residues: CASSFGTGFPNTQYF.

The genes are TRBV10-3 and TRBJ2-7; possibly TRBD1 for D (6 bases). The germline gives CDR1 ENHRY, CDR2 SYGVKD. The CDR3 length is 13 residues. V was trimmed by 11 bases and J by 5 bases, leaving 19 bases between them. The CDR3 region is CAGRRAPGDEQYF. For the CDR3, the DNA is TGTGCCGGGCGCCGGGCCCCAGGGGACGAGCAGTACTTC.

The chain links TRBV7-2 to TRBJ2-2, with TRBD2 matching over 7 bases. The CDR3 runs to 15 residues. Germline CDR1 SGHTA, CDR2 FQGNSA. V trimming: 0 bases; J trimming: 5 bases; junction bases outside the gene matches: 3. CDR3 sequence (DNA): TGTGCCAGCAGCTTAGCCCCACTAGCGACCGGGGAGCTGTTTTTT. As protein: CASSLAPLATGELFF.

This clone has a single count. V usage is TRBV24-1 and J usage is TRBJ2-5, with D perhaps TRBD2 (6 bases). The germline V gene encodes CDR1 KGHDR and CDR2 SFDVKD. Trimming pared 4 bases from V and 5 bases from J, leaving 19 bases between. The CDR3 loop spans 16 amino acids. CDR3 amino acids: CATSDPKGGDRETQYF. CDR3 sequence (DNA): TGTGCCACCAGTGACCCCAAGGGCGGGGACCGGGAGACCCAGTACTTC.

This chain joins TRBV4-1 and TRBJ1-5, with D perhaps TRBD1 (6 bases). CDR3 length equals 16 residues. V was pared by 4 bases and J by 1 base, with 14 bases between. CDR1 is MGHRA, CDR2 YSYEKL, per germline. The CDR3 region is CASSLTGKGSNQPQHF. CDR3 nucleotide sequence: TGCGCCAGCAGCCTCACAGGGAAGGGAAGCAATCAGCCCCAGCATTTT.

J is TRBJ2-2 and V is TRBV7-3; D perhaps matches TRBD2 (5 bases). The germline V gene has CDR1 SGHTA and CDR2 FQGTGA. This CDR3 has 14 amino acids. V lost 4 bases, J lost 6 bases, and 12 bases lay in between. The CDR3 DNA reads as TGTGCCAGCAGCTACGGAGGCCCGGCCGGGGAGCTGTTTTTT. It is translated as CASSYGGPAGELFF.

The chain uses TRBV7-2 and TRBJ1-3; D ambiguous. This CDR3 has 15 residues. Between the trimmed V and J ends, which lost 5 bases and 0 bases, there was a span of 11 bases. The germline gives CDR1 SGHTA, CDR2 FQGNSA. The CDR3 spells CASSLLQVSGNTIYF. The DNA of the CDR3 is TGTGCCAGCAGCCTTCTCCAGGTCTCTGGAAACACCATATATTTT.

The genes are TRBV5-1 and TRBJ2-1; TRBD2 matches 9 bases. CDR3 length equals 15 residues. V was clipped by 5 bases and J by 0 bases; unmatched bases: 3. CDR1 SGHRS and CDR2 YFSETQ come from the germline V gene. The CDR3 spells CASRFSGSSYNEQFF. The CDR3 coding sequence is TGCGCCAGCAGGTTTAGCGGGAGCTCCTACAATGAGCAGTTCTTC.

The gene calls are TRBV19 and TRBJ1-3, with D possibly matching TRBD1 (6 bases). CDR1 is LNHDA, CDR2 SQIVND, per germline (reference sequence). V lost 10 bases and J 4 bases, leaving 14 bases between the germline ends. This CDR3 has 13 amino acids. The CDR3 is CAIIQGLGNTIYF. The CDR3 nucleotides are TGTGCCATTATACAGGGCCTGGGAAACACCATATATTTT.

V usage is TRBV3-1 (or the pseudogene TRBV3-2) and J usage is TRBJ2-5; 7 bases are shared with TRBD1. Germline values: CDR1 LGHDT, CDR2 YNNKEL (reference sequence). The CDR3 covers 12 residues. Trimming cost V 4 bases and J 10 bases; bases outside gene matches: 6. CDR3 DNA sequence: TGTGCCAGCAGCCCGACAGGGAGTGGCCAGTACTTC. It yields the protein CASSPTGSGQYF.

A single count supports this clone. CDR3 DNA: TGCGCCAGCAGCTTGGCTAGCACAGGGGATGAAAAACTGTTTTTT. Its protein is CASSLASTGDEKLFF. The chain joins TRBV5-1 to TRBJ1-4; TRBD1 matches at 7 bases. The CDR3 has 15 residues. Trimming took 0 bases from V and 6 from J; bases not matched to a gene: 5. CDR1 SGHRS and CDR2 YFSETQ come from the germline V gene.

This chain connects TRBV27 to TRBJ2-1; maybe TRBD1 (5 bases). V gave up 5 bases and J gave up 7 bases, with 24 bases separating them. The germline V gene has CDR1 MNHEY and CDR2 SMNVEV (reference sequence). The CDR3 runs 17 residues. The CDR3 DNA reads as TGTGCCAGCAGTCAATACCAGGGCCAGGCCTTGAAGAATGAGCAGTTCTTC. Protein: CASSQYQGQALKNEQFF.

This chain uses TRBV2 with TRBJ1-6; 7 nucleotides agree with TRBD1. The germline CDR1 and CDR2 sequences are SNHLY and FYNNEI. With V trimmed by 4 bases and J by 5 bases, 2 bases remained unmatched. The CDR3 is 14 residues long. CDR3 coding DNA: TGTGCCAGCAGTGGGGGACAGAATAATTCACCCCTCCACTTT. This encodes CASSGGQNNSPLHF.

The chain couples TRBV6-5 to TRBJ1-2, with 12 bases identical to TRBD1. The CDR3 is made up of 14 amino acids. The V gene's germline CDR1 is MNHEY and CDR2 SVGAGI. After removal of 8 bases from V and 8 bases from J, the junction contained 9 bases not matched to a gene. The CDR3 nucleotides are TGTGCCAGCCAGGGACAGGGGGCGCTTAAGGGCTACACCTTC. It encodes CASQGQGALKGYTF.

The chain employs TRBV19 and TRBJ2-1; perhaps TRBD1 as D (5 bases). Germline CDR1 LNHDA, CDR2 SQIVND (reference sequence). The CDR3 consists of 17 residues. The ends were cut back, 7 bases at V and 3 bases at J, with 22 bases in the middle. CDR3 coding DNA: TGTGCCAGTACCCAGGGTACTTTCACAACCCTCTACAATGAGCAGTTCTTC. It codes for CASTQGTFTTLYNEQFF.

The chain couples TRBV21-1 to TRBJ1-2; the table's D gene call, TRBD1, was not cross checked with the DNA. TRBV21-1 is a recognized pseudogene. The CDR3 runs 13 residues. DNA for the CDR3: TGTGCCAGCCGACAGGGGGACCTCTATGGCTACACCTTC. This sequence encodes CASRQGDLYGYTF.

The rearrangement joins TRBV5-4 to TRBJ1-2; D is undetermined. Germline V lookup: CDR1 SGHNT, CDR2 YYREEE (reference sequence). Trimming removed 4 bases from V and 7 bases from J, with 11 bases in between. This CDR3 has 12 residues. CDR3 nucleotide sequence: TGTGCCAGCAGCCCCTACGATGTTGGCTACACCTTC. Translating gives CASSPYDVGYTF.

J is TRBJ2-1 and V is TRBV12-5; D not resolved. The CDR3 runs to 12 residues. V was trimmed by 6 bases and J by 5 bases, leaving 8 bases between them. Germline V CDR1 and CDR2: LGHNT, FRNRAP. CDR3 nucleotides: TGTGCTAGTGGCCACTACGACAATGAGCAGTTCTTC. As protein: CASGHYDNEQFF.

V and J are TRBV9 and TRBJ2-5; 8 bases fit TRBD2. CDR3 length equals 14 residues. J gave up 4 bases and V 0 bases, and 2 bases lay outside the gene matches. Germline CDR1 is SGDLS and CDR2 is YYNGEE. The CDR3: CASSVGLALETQYF. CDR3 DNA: TGTGCCAGCAGCGTAGGACTAGCGCTAGAGACCCAGTACTTC.

CDR3 loop: CASSKAGRGEQFF. CDR3 bases: TGTGCCAGCAGTAAAGCGGGCCGAGGTGAGCAGTTCTTC. The chain links TRBV6-4 to TRBJ2-1, with D possibly TRBD2 on 6 matching bases. The V gene lost 5 bases and the J gene lost 9 bases, with 14 bases spanning the gap. Germline V gene data show CDR1 as MRHNA and CDR2 as SNTAGT. The CDR3 runs 13 residues.

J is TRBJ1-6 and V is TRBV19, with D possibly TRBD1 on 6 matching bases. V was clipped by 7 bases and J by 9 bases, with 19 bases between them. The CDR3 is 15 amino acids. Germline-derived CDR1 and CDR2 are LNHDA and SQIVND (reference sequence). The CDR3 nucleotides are TGTGCCAGTACGGACAGCCGCATTAGGGCTTCACCCCTCCACTTT. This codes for CASTDSRIRASPLHF.

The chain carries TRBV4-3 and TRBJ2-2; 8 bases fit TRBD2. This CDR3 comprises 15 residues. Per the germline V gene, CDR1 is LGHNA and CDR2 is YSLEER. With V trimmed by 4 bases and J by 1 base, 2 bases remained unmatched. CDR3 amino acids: CASSPGGKNTGELFF. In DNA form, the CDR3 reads TGCGCCAGCAGCCCGGGGGGGAAGAACACCGGGGAGCTGTTTTTT.

CDR3 in amino acids: CASSNDRGQSPLHF. As DNA, the CDR3 is TGTGCCAGCAGCAATGACAGGGGGCAATCACCCCTCCACTTT. This rearrangement joins TRBV5-4 to TRBJ1-6, with 10 positions matching TRBD1. J was trimmed by 10 bases and V by 4 bases; bases with no gene match: 5. The CDR3 loop spans 14 amino acids. Germline V CDR1 and CDR2: SGHNT, YYREEE (reference sequence). Using reference TRBV5-4 and TRBJ1-6 for the parts outside the CDR3, the full variable domain is ETGVTQSPTHLIKTRGQQVTLRCSSQSGHNTVSWYQQALGQGPQFIFQYYREEENGRGNFPPRFSGLQFPNYSSELNVNALELDDSALYLCASSNDRGQSPLHFGNGTRLTVT.

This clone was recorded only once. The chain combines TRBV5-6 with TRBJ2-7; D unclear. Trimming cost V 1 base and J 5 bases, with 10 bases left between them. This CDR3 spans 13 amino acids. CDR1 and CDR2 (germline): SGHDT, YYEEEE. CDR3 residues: CASSLFTGNEQYF. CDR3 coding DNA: TGTGCCAGCAGCTTGTTCACGGGTAACGAGCAGTACTTC.